This T cell receptor (beta chain) appears in the sequencing data of a study of cytomegalovirus exposure and HLA in healthy donors. The study's findings and limits: The finding came from a later analysis; first-cohort TCR clusters tended to co-occur in the roughly 110 validation repertoires. CMV antigen specificity of three CMV-associated chains was confirmed in vitro. Among TCR beta chains, those listed as cytomegalovirus-associated numbered more than 150.

Comments on this clone: Its antigen is not identified.

TCRdb's table, derived via immunoSEQ multiplex PCR, lists solely in-frame clones and lacks some. The sample lists about 360,000 clones; 75% to 90% were seen once. Sequenced: PBMCs. The sequence derives from a woman aged 18-30 years in good health and CMV-seronegative.

The DNA for the CDR3 is TGTGCCCACGCGGCGGGAGGTCGACCTCTAGCCAAAAACATTCAGTACTTC. It codes for CAHAAGGRPLAKNIQYF. The chain has TRBV30 and TRBJ2-4; 8 positions match TRBD2. The J segment lost 0 bases and the V segment lost 8 bases, leaving 15 bases of the junction unmatched. The CDR3 covers 17 residues. Germline values: CDR1 GTSNPN, CDR2 SVGIG (reference sequence).